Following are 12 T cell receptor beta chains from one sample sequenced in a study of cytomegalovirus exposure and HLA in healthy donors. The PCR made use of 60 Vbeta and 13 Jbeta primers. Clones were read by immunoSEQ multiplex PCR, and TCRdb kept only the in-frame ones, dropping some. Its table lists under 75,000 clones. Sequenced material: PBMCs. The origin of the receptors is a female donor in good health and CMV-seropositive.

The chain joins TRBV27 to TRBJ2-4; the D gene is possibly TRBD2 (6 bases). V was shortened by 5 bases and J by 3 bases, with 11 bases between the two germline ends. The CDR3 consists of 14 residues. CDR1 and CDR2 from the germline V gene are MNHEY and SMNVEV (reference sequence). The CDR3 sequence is CASSPGDLKNIQYF. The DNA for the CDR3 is TGTGCCAGCAGTCCGGGGGATCTCAAAAACATTCAGTACTTC.

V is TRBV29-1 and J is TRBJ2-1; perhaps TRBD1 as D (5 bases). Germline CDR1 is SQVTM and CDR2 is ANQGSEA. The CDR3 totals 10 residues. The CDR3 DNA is TGCGTCATAGGGGTTAATGAGCAGTTCTTC. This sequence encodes CVIGVNEQFF.

The chain's CDR3 is CASSHGTGGDNEQFF. The DNA of the CDR3 is TGTGCCAGTAGCCATGGGACAGGGGGGGACAATGAGCAGTTCTTC. The rearrangement joins TRBV19 to TRBJ2-1, with TRBD1 matching 11 bases. The V gene end was trimmed by 6 bases and the J gene end by 5 bases; junction bases not matched to a gene: 6. The CDR3 runs 15 residues. Germline V gives CDR1 LNHDA, CDR2 SQIVND (reference sequence).

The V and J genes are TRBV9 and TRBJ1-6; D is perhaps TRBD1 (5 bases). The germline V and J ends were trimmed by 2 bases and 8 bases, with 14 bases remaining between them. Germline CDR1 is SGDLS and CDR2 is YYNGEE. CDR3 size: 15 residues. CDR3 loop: CASSVSGTGDSPLHF. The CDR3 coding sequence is TGTGCCAGCAGCGTTTCAGGGACGGGGGATTCACCCCTCCACTTT.

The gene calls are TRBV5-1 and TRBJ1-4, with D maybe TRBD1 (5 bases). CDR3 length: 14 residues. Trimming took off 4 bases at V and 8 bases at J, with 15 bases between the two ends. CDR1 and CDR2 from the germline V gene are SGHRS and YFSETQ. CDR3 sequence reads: CASSVQGIGEKLFF. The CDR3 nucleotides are TGCGCCAGCAGCGTGCAGGGAATTGGAGAAAAACTGTTTTTT. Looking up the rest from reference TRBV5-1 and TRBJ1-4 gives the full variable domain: KAGVTQTPRYLIKTRGQQVTLSCSPISGHRSVSWYQQTPGQGLQFLFEYFSETQRNKGNFPGRFSGRQFSNSRSEMNVSTLELGDSALYLCASSVQGIGEKLFFGSGTQLSVL.

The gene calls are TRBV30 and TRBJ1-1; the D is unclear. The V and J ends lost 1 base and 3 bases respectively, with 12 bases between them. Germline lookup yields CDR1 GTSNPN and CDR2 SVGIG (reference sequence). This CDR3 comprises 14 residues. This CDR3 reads CAWSGRDSHTEAFF. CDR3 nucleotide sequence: TGTGCCTGGAGTGGGAGGGATTCGCACACTGAAGCTTTCTTT.

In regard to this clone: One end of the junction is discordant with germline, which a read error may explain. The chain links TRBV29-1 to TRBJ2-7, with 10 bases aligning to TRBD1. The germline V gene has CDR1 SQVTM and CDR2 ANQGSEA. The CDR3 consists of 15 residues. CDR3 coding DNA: TGCAGCGTTGAGGGGGACAGGGGACACTCCTACGAGCAGTCCTTC. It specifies CSVEGDRGHSYEQSF.

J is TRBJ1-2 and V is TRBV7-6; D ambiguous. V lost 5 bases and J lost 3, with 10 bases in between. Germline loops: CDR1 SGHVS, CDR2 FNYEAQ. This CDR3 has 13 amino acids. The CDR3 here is CASSLTPDYGYTF. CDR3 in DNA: TGTGCCAGCAGCCTCACCCCAGACTATGGCTACACCTTC.

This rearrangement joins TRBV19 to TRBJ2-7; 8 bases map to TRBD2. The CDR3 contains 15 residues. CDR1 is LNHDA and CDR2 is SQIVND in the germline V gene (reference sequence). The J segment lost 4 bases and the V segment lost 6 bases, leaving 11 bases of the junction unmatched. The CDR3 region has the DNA TGTGCCAGTAGCCGAGCGGGAGTCAGAAATTACGAGCAGTACTTC. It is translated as CASSRAGVRNYEQYF. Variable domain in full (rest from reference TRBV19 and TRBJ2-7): DGGITQSPKYLFRKEGQNVTLSCEQNLNHDAMYWYRQDPGQGLRLIYYSQIVNDFQKGDIAEGYSVSREKKESFPLTVTSAQKNPTAFYLCASSRAGVRNYEQYFGPGTRLTVT.

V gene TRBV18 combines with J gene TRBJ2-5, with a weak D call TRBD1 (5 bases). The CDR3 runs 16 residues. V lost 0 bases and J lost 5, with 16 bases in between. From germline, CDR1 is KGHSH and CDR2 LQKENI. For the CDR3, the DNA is TGTGCCAGCTCACCACCCTGGCAGGGTAGCCTGGAGACCCAGTACTTC. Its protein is CASSPPWQGSLETQYF.

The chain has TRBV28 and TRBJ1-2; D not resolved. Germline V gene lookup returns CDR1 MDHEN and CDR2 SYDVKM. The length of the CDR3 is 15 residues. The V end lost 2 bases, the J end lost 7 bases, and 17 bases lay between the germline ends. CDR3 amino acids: CASSLGLGARGGYTF. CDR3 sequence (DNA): TGTGCCAGCAGTTTAGGTTTGGGAGCACGAGGTGGCTACACCTTC.

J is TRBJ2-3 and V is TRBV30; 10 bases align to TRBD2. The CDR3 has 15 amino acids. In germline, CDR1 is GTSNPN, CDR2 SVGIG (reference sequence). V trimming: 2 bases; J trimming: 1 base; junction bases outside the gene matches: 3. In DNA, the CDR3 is TGTGCCTGGAGTCCCGGGACTAGCGGCACAGATACGCAGTATTTT. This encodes CAWSPGTSGTDTQYF.